Listed below are T cell receptor beta chains from one sample, sequenced in a study of T cells expressing NK-cell markers. One entry per CDR3 protein, without DNA, is what TCRdb gives after re-calling the 5' RACE reads. The data include 500,000 to 700,000 distinct CDR3 sequences; the top ten clones carry about 3.6%. The source material was blood T cells: a sorted CD56 or NKG2C T cell subset, CD4+ or CD8+ T cells, or bulk PBMC T cells (not recorded which). Receptor source: a man aged 18 to 29 in good health. The CDR3 runs from the conserved cysteine through the conserved F or W. Fields, in order: V gene, J gene, CDR3 protein.

TRBV7-2,TRBJ2-3,CASSLGHSTDTQYF
TRBV20-1,TRBJ2-5,CSAEGVSAGQETQYF
TRBV5-1,TRBJ2-1,CASSLGSGSYNEQFF
TRBV5-1,TRBJ1-1,CASSGSIRGSRGNTEAFF
TRBV5-1,TRBJ2-2,CASSSWSGGPNTGELFF
TRBV7-6,TRBJ2-3,CASSLQGPTDTQYF
TRBV18,TRBJ1-2,CASSLDVYYGYTF
TRBV12-5,TRBJ1-4,CASGLEEGWTNEKLFF
TRBV6-1,TRBJ2-2,CATKGLAGVAELFF
TRBV18,TRBJ2-3,CASSPLGQSTDTQYF
TRBV7-2,TRBJ2-7,CASSSDHSYEQYF
TRBV5-8,TRBJ2-7,CASSLGLGPSYEQYF
TRBV4-3,TRBJ2-1,CASSSGTARRDEQFF
TRBV6-5,TRBJ1-1,CASSYGTGVANTEAFF
TRBV7-9,TRBJ2-1,CASSGDRVRYNEQFF
TRBV11-2,TRBJ1-5,CASSLGSPSNQPQHF
TRBV12-3/TRBV12-4,TRBJ2-2,CASSPRGRSGELFF
TRBV7-7,TRBJ2-5,CASSTGQGREETQYF
TRBV29-1,TRBJ2-2,CSVRDADLPSGITGELFF
TRBV6-2/TRBV6-3,TRBJ2-7,CASRFGLYEQYF
TRBV5-6,TRBJ2-3,CASSLNPGGDTQYF
TRBV12-3/TRBV12-4,TRBJ1-1,CASSFWTEGEAFF
TRBV15,TRBJ2-1,CATSRDRGGTLLGEQFF
TRBV11-1,TRBJ2-1,CASSLEDTPYNEQFF
TRBV25-1,TRBJ2-4,CASSESGGRGKNIQYF
TRBV5-6,TRBJ2-3,CASSPPGLDLSEDTQYF
TRBV5-1,TRBJ2-4,CASSSESGTSGIQYF
TRBV14,TRBJ1-2,CASSDKYGYTF
TRBV10-3,TRBJ2-1,CAIQGVDEQFF
TRBV28,TRBJ2-1,CASSFVSYYNEQFF
TRBV12-3/TRBV12-4,TRBJ2-3,CASSLREGPRDTQYF
TRBV5-1,TRBJ1-6,CASSAGTGGNSPLHF
TRBV7-8,TRBJ2-2,CASSLPSTTSGSETGELFF
TRBV6-2/TRBV6-3,TRBJ1-1,CASSYRGGPQNTEAFF
TRBV7-3,TRBJ2-2,CASSVSRAGELFF
TRBV9,TRBJ2-1,CASSPRQVYSYNEQFF
TRBV11-2,TRBJ2-3,CASSPRTGQDTQYF
TRBV7-8,TRBJ2-3,CASSLVTGLDTQYF
TRBV7-9,TRBJ2-5,CASSLTATAETQYF
TRBV4-1,TRBJ2-1,CASSQGEGEQFF
TRBV4-2,TRBJ2-1,CASSQWLAAANEQFF
TRBV9,TRBJ2-1,CASSPNPGGQTDNEQFF
TRBV15,TRBJ2-5,CATSRATGTSRRQETQYF
TRBV20-1,TRBJ2-3,CSARSDPDTQYF
TRBV5-1,TRBJ2-6,CASSSSITSGANVLTF
TRBV5-6,TRBJ2-3,CASKKPWTDTQYF
TRBV2,TRBJ2-7,CASSEGLAGEGSYEQYF
TRBV5-1,TRBJ1-6,CASSWTGTDGSPLHF
TRBV5-1,TRBJ1-2,CASSQEPDRGYGYTF
TRBV29-1,TRBJ2-1,CSVEDHRGNPFF